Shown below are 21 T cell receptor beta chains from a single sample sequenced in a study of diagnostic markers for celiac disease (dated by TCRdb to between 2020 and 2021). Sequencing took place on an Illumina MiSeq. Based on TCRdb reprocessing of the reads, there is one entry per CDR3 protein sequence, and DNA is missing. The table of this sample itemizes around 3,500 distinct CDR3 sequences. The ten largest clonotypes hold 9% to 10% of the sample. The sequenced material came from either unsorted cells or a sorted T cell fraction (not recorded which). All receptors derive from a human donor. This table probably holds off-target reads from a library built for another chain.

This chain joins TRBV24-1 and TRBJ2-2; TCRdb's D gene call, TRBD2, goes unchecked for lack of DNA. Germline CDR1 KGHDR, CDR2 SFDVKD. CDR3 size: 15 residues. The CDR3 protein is CATSALSPNTGELFF.

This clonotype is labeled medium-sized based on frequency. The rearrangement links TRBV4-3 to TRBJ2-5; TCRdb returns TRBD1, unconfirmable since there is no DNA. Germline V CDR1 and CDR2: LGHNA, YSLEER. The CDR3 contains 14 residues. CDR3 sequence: CASSRLGQRETQYF.

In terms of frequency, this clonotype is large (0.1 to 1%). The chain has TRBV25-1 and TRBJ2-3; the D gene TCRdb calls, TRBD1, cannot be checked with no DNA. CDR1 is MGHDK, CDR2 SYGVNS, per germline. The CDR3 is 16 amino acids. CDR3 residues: CASSDSPGQFTDTQYF.

The CDR3 sequence is CASSQDPGRANTEAFF. J is TRBJ1-1 and V is TRBV4-3. The germline CDR1 and CDR2 sequences are LGHNA and YSLEER. This CDR3 is built from 16 residues.

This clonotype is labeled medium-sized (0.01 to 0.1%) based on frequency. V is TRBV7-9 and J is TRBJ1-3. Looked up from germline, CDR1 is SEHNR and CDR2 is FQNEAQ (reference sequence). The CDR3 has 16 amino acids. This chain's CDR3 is CASSLGAISSGNTIYF. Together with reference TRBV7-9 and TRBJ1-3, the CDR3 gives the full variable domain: DTGVSQNPRHKITKRGQNVTFRCDPISEHNRLYWYRQTLGQGPEFLTYFQNEAQLEKSRLLSDRFSAERPKGSFSTLEIQRTEQGDSAMYLCASSLGAISSGNTIYFGEGSWLTVV.

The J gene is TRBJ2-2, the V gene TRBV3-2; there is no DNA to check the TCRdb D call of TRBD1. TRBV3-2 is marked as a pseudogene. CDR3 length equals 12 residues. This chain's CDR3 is CAIPHNRGELFF.

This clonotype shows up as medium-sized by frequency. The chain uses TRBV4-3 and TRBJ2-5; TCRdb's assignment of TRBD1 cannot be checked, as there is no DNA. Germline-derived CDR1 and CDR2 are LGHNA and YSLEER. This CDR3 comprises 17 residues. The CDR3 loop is CASSHRLAGTGEETQYF.

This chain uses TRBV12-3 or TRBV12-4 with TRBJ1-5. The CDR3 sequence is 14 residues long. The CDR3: CASSLWASNQPQHF.

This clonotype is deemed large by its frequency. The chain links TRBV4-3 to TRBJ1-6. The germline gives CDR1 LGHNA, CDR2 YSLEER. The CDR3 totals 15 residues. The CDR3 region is CASSQERQGLSPLHF.

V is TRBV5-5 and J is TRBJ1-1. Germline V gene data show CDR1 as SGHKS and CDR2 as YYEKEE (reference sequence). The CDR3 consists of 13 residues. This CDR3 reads CASSPVADGEAFF.

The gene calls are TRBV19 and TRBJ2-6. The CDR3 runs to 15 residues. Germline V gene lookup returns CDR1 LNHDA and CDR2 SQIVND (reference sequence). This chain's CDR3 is CASSIIASGANVLTF.

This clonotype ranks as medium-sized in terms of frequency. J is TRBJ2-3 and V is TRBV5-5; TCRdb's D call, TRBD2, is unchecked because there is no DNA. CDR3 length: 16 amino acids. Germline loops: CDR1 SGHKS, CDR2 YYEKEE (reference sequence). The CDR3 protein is CASSLAPSGDTDTQYF.

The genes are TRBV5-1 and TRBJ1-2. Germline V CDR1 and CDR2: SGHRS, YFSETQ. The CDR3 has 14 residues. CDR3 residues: CASSSMNSNYGYTF.

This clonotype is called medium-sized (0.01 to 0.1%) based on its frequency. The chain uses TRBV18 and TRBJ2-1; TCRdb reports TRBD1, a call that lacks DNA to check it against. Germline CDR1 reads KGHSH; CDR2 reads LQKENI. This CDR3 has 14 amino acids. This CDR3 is CASSPGQGRNEQFF.

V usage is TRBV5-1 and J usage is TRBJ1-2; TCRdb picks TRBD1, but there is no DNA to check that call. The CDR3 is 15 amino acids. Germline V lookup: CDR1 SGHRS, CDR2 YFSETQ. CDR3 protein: CASSPRDGLTYGYTF.

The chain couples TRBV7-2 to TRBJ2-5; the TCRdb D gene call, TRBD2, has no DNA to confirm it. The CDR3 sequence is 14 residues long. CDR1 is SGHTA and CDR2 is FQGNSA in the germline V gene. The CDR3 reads CASSLDLAQETQYF.

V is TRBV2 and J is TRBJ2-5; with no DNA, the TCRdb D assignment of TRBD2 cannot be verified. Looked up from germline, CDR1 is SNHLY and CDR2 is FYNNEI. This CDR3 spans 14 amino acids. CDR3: CASSESSGGATQYF. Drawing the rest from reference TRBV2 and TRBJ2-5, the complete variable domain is EPEVTQTPSHQVTQMGQEVILRCVPISNHLYFYWYRQILGQKVEFLVSFYNNEISEKSEIFDDQFSVERPDGSNFTLKIRSTKLEDSAMYFCASSESSGGATQYFGPGTRLLVL.

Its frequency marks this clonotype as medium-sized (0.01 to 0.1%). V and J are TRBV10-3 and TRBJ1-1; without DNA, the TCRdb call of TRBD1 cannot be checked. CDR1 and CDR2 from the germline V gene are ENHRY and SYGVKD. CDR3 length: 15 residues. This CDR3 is CAISQSSGWNTEAFF.

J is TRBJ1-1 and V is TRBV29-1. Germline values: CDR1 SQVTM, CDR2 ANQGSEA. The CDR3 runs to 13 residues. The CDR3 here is CSVDDSMNTEAFF.

The CDR3 loop reads CASSGQGLDNSPLHF. The gene calls are TRBV2 and TRBJ1-6; the TCRdb call, TRBD1, lacks DNA for checking. Germline V lookup: CDR1 SNHLY, CDR2 FYNNEI. This CDR3 is built from 15 residues.

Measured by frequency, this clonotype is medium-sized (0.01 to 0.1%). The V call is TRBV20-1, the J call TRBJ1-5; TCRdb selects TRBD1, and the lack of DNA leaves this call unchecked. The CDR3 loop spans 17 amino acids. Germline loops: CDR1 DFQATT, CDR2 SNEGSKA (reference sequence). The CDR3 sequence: CSASDFHRDRGHQPQHF.